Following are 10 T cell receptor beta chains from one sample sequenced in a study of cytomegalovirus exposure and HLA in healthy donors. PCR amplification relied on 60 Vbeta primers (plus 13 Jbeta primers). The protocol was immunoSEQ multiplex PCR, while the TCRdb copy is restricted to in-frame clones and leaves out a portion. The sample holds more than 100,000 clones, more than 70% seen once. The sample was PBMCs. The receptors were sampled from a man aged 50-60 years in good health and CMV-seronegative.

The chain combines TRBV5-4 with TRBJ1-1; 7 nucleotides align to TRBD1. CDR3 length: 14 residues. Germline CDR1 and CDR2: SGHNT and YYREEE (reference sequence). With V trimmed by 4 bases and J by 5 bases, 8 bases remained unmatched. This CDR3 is CASSGQARGTEAFF. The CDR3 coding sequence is TGTGCCAGCAGCGGACAGGCCAGGGGGACTGAAGCTTTCTTT.

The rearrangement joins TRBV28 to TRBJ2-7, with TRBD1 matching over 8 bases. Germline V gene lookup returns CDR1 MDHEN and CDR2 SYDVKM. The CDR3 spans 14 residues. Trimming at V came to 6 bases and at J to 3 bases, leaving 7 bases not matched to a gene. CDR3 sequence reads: CASSRTGIIYEQYF. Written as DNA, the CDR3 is TGTGCCAGCAGCCGGACAGGGATAATCTACGAGCAGTACTTC. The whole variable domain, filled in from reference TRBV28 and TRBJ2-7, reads DVKVTQSSRYLVKRTGEKVFLECVQDMDHENMFWYRQDPGLGLRLIYFSYDVKMKEKGDIPEGYSVSREKKERFSLILESASTNQTSMYLCASSRTGIIYEQYFGPGTRLTVT.

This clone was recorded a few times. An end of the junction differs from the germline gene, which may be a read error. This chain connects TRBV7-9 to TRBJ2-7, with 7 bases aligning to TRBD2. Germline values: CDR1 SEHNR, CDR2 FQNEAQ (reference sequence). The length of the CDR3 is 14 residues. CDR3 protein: CSSSSSGGGDEQYF. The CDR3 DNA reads TGTTCCAGCAGCTCCTCGGGTGGGGGGGACGAGCAGTACTTC.

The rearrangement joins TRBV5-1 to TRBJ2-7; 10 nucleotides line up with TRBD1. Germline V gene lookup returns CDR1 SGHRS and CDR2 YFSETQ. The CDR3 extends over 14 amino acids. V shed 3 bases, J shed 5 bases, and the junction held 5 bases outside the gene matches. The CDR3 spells CASSSGQGTDEQYF. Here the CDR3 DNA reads TGCGCCAGCAGCTCGGGACAGGGGACCGACGAGCAGTACTTC. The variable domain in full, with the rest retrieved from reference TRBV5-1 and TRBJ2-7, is KAGVTQTPRYLIKTRGQQVTLSCSPISGHRSVSWYQQTPGQGLQFLFEYFSETQRNKGNFPGRFSGRQFSNSRSEMNVSTLELGDSALYLCASSSGQGTDEQYFGPGTRLTVT.

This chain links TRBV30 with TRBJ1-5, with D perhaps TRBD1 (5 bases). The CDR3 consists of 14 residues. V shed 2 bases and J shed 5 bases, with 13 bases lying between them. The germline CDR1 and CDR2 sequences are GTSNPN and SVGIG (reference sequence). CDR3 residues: CAWSTGRADQPQHF. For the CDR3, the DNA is TGTGCCTGGAGTACGGGCAGGGCAGATCAGCCCCAGCATTTT.

The CDR3 DNA is TGTGCCAGCAGTCCCCCGGGTGGGAGTAATGAAAAACTGTTTTTT. This gives the protein CASSPPGGSNEKLFF. This rearrangement joins TRBV28 to TRBJ1-4; D is ambiguous. This CDR3 spans 15 amino acids. Per germline, CDR1 MDHEN and CDR2 SYDVKM. V lost 5 bases and J lost 4, with 14 bases in between.

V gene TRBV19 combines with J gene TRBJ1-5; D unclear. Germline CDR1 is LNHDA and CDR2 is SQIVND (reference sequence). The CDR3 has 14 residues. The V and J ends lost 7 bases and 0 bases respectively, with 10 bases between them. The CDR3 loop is CASKVLDSNQPQHF. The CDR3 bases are TGTGCCAGTAAAGTATTAGATAGCAATCAGCCCCAGCATTTT.

The CDR3 is CASKTGLNSPLHF. CDR3 bases: TGTGCCAGCAAGACAGGGTTGAATTCACCCCTCCACTTT. V is TRBV6-6 and J is TRBJ1-6; 7 bases are a match to TRBD1. The CDR3 sequence is 13 residues long. V lost 7 bases and J lost 7; bases outside the gene matches: 4. CDR1 and CDR2 (germline): MNHNY, SVGAGI (reference sequence).

In DNA form, the CDR3 reads TGTGCCAGCAGCTTAGCCCCAGGGGGGGAGACCCAGTACTTC. Amino acids: CASSLAPGGETQYF. The chain employs TRBV7-9 and TRBJ2-5; D perhaps matches TRBD1 (7 bases). With 0 bases removed from V and 5 bases from J, the gap between germline ends came to 10 bases. The CDR3 contains 14 residues. The germline V gene has CDR1 SEHNR and CDR2 FQNEAQ (reference sequence).

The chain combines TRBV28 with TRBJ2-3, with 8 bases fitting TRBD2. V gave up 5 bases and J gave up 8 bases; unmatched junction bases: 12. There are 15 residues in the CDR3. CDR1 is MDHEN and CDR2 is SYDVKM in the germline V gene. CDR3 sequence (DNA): TGTGCCAGCAGTACCTCAGCGGGAGTGGGGAGTACGCAGTATTTT. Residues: CASSTSAGVGSTQYF.